This T cell receptor (beta chain) comes out of a study of early T cells in non-severe SARS-CoV-2 infection. Study at large: The study sequenced bulk RNA from unsorted whole blood, with chains unpaired.

General study findings and limits: Comparison of clonotypes with VDJdb favored anti-spike CD8 responses while missing private and CD4 specificities.

The CDR3 covers 16 residues. The trim removed 3 bases at V and 3 bases at J, leaving 8 bases unmatched. From germline, CDR1 is MNHNY and CDR2 SVGAGI (reference sequence). Attachment of unique molecular identifiers to individual cDNA molecules was performed. Using its own MiXCR run on the 5' RACE reads, TCRdb lists one record per CDR3 protein. The sample shows 75,000 to 100,000 distinct CDR3 sequences, roughly 15% of them seen only once. Ten or more counts support this clonotype. What it binds is not known. The gene calls are TRBV6-6 and TRBJ2-5; 9 positions agree with TRBD1. The source material was whole blood. This sequence originates from an adult who was a healthcare worker with PCR-confirmed SARS-CoV-2 infection or an uninfected control (not recorded which). The CDR3 DNA sequence: TGTGCCAGCAGTTATGGACAGGGGCGCTCCAAAGAGACCCAGTACTTC. Its translation is CASSYGQGRSKETQYF.